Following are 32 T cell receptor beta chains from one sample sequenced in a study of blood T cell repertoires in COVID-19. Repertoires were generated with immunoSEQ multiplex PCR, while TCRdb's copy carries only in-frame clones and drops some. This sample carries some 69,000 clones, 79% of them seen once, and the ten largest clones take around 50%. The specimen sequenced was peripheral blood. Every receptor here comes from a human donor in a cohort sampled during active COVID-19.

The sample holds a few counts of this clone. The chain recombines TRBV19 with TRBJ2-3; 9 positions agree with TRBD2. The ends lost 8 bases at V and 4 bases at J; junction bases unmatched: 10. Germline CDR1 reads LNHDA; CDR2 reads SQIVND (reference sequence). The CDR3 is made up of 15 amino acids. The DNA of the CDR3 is TGTGCCAGTTGCGATAGCGGGAGTATAGCAGATACGCAGTATTTT. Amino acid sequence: CASCDSGSIADTQYF.

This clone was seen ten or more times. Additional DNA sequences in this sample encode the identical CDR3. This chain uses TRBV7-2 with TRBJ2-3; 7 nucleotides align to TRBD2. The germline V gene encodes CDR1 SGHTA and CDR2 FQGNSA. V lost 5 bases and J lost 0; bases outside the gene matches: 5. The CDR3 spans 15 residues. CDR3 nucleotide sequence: TGTGCCAGCAGCCCTTGGACTAGTAGCACAGATACGCAGTATTTT. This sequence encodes CASSPWTSSTDTQYF.

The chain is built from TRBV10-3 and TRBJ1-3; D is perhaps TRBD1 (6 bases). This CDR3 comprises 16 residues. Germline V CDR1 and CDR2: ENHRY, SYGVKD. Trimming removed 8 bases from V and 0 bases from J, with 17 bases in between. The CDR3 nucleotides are TGTGCCATCCGCGGGGGGGCCGGAAACTCTGGAAACACCATATATTTT. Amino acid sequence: CAIRGGAGNSGNTIYF.

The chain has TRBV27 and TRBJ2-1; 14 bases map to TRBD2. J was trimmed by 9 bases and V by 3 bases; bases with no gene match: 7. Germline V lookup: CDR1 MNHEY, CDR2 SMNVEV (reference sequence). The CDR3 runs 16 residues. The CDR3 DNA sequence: TGTGCCAGCAGTTTGGGGACTAGCGGGGGCACCGGTGAGCAGTTCTTC. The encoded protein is CASSLGTSGGTGEQFF.

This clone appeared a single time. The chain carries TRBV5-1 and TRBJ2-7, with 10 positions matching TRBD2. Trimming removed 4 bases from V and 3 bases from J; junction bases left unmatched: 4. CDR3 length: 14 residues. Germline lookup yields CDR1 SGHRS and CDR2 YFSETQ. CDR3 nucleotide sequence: TGCGCCAGCAGCCCAGGACTAGCGGTCTACGAGCAGTACTTC. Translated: CASSPGLAVYEQYF.

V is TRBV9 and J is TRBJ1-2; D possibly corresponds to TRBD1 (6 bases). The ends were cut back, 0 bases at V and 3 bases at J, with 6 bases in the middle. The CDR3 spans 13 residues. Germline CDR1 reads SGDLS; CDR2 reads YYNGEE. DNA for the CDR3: TGTGCCAGCAGCGTAGGGACAGACTATGGCTACACCTTC. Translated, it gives CASSVGTDYGYTF.

The chain's CDR3 is CASTSGTQNTEAFF. The CDR3 DNA is TGTGCCAGCACCTCCGGGACACAGAACACTGAAGCTTTCTTT. The chain combines TRBV6-6 with TRBJ1-1; weak D call: TRBD1 (6 bases). The germline V and J ends were trimmed by 7 bases and 1 base, with 13 bases remaining between them. This CDR3 spans 14 amino acids. Per the germline V gene, CDR1 is MNHNY and CDR2 is SVGAGI (reference sequence).

The CDR3 loop reads CASSATGTATEAFF. CDR3 sequence (DNA): TGTGCCAGCTCAGCAACCGGGACAGCAACTGAAGCTTTCTTT. This chain connects TRBV18 to TRBJ1-1; 7 bases agree with TRBD1. The germline gives CDR1 KGHSH, CDR2 LQKENI. The length of the CDR3 is 14 residues. The V and J ends lost 5 bases and 5 bases, in that order; junction bases with no gene match: 8. The whole variable domain, filled in from reference TRBV18 and TRBJ1-1, reads NAGVMQNPRHLVRRRGQEARLRCSPMKGHSHVYWYRQLPEEGLKFMVYLQKENIIDESGMPKERFSAEFPKEGPSILRIQQVVRGDSAAYFCASSATGTATEAFFGQGTRLTVV.

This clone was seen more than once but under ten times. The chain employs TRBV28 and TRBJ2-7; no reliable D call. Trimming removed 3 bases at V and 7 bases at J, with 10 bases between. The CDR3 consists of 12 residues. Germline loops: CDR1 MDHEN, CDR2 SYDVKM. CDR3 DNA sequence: TGTGCCAGCAGTTTGGCCACCCGTGAGCAGTACTTC. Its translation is CASSLATREQYF.

CDR3 in amino acids: CASSLVEGATRTGELFF. For the CDR3, the DNA is TGTGCCAGCAGTTTAGTGGAGGGGGCCACGAGGACCGGGGAGCTGTTTTTT. This chain links TRBV28 with TRBJ2-2; TRBD1 is a possible D gene (7 bases). CDR3 size: 17 residues. From germline, CDR1 is MDHEN and CDR2 SYDVKM. The germline V and J ends were trimmed by 2 bases and 5 bases, with 18 bases remaining between them.

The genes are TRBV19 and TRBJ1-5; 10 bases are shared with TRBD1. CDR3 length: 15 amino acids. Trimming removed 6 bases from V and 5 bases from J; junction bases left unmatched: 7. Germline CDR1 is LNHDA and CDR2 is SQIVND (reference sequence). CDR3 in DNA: TGTGCCAGTAGCTCCGGACAGGGGGGTGATCAGCCCCAGCATTTT. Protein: CASSSGQGGDQPQHF.

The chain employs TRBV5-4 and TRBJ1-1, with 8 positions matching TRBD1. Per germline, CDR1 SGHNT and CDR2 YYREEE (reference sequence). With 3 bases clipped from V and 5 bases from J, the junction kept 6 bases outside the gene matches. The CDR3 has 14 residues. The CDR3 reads CASSSGQGRTEAFF. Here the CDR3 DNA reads TGTGCCAGCAGCTCCGGACAGGGTCGAACTGAAGCTTTCTTT.

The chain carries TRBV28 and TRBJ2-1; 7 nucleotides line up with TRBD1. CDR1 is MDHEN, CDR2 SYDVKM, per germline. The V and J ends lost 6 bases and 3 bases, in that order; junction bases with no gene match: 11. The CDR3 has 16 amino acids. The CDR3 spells CASSSHKGQFYNEQFF. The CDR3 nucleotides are TGTGCCAGCAGCTCTCATAAGGGACAGTTCTACAATGAGCAGTTCTTC.

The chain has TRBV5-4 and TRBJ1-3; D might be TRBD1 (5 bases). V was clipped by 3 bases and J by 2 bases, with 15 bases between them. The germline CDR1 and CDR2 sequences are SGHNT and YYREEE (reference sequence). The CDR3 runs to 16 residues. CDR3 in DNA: TGTGCCAGCAGCTGGGGAGGGGCCAGGACTGGAAACACCATATATTTT. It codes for CASSWGGARTGNTIYF.

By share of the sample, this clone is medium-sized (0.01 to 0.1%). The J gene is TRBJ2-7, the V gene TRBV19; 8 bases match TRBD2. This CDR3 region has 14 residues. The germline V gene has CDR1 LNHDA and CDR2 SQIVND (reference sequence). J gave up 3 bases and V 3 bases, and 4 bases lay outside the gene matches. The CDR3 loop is CASSIRGGHYEQYF. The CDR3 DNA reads TGTGCCAGTAGTATTCGCGGGGGGCACTACGAGCAGTACTTC.

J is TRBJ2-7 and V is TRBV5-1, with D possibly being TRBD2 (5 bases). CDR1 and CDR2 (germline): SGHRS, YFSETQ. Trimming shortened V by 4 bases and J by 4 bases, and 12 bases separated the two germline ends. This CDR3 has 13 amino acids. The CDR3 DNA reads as TGCGCCAGCAGCATACCGGGATCTTACGAGCAGTACTTC. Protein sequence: CASSIPGSYEQYF.

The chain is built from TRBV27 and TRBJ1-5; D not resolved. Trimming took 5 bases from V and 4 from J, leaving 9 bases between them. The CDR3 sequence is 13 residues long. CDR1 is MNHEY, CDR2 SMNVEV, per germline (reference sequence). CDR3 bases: TGTGCCAGCAGTAATACCGGGAATCAGCCCCAGCATTTT. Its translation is CASSNTGNQPQHF.

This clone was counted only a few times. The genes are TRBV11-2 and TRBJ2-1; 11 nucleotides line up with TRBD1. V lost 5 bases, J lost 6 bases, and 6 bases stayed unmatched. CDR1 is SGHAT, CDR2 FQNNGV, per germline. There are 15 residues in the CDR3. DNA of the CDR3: TGTGCCAGCAGCCGCGCCGGGACAGGGGGCAATGAGCAGTTCTTC. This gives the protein CASSRAGTGGNEQFF.

The CDR3 bases are TGTGCCAGTAGTATAGACCGGACAGGTGAAACCTACGAGCAGTACTTC. Its translation: CASSIDRTGETYEQYF. The chain employs TRBV19 and TRBJ2-7; TRBD1 agrees at 7 bases. Germline-derived CDR1 and CDR2 are LNHDA and SQIVND (reference sequence). The CDR3 has 16 residues. V lost 0 bases, J lost 2 bases, and 7 bases stayed unmatched. Drawing the rest from reference TRBV19 and TRBJ2-7, the complete variable domain is DGGITQSPKYLFRKEGQNVTLSCEQNLNHDAMYWYRQDPGQGLRLIYYSQIVNDFQKGDIAEGYSVSREKKESFPLTVTSAQKNPTAFYLCASSIDRTGETYEQYFGPGTRLTVT.

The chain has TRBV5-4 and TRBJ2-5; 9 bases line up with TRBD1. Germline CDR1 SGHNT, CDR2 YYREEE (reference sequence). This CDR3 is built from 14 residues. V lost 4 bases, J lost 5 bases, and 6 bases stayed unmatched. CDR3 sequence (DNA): TGTGCCAGCAGCCCGGACAGGGGATCGGAGACCCAGTACTTC. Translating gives CASSPDRGSETQYF.

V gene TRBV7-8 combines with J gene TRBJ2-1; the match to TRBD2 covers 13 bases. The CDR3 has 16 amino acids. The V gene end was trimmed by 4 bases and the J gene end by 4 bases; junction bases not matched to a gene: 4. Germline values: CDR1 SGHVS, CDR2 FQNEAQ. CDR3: CASSSPGLAGYNEQFF. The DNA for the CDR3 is TGTGCCAGCAGCTCGCCGGGACTAGCGGGGTACAATGAGCAGTTCTTC.

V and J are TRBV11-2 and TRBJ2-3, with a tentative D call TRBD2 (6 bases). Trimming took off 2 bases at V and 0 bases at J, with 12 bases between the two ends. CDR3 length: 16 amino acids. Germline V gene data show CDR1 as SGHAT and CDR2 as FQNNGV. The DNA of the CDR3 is TGTGCCAGCAGCTTAAGGAGGGGCGCTAGCACAGATACGCAGTATTTT. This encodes CASSLRRGASTDTQYF.

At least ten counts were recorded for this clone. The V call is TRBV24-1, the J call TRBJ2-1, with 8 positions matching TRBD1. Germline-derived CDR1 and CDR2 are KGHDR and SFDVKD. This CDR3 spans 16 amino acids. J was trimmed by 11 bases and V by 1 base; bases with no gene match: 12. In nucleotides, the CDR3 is TGTGCCACCAGTGATTTCCAGGGGGCCCAGCCCGATAAGCAGTTCTTC. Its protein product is CATSDFQGAQPDKQFF.

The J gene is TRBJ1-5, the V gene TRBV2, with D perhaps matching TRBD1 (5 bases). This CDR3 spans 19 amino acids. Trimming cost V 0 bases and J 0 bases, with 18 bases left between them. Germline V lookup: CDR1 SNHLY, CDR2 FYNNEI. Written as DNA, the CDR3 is TGTGCCAGCAGTGAAGCGCAGACAGCCGGACTATATAGCAATCAGCCCCAGCATTTT. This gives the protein CASSEAQTAGLYSNQPQHF.

The CDR3 bases are TGTGCCAGCAGTGAGACAAATCAGCCCCAGCATTTT. Translation gives CASSETNQPQHF. The genes are TRBV28 and TRBJ1-5; D is ambiguous. The CDR3 has 12 residues. The V end lost 5 bases, the J end lost 4 bases, and 6 bases lay between the germline ends. CDR1 is MDHEN, CDR2 SYDVKM, per germline. The full variable domain, in which reference TRBV28 and TRBJ1-5 provide the parts outside the CDR3, is DVKVTQSSRYLVKRTGEKVFLECVQDMDHENMFWYRQDPGLGLRLIYFSYDVKMKEKGDIPEGYSVSREKKERFSLILESASTNQTSMYLCASSETNQPQHFGDGTRLSIL.

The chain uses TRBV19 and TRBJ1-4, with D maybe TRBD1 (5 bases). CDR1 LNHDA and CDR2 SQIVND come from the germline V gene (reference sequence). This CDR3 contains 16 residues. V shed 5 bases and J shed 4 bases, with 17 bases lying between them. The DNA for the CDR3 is TGTGCCAGTAGTCCTATTTTTGACAGCTTTAATGAAAAACTGTTTTTT. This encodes CASSPIFDSFNEKLFF.

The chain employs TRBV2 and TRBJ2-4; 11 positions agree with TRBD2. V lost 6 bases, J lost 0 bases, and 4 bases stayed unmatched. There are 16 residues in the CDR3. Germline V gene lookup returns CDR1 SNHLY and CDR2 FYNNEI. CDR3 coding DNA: TGTGCCAGCAGGGGACTAGCGGTGCTAGCCAAAAACATTCAGTACTTC. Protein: CASRGLAVLAKNIQYF.

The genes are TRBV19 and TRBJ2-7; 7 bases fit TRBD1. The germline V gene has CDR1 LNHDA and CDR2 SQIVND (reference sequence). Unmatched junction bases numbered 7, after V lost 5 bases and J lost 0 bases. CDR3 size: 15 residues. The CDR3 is CASSSPGQRSYEQYF. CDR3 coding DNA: TGTGCCAGTAGTTCCCCGGGACAGCGCTCCTACGAGCAGTACTTC.

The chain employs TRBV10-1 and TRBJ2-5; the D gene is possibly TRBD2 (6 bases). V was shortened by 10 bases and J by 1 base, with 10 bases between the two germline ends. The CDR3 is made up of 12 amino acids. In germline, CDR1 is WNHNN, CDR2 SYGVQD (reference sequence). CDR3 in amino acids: CATRAGQETQYF. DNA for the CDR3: TGCGCCACCCGAGCGGGCCAAGAGACCCAGTACTTC.

The CDR3 DNA sequence: TGTGCCAGCAGCCAAGTTACCAGGGAAAAAACTGAAGCTTTCTTT. This translates into CASSQVTREKTEAFF. J is TRBJ1-1 and V is TRBV4-2, with D possibly being TRBD1 (5 bases). Trimming took 1 base from V and 5 from J, leaving 14 bases between them. Germline V CDR1 and CDR2: LGHNA, YNFKEQ. The CDR3 runs to 15 residues.

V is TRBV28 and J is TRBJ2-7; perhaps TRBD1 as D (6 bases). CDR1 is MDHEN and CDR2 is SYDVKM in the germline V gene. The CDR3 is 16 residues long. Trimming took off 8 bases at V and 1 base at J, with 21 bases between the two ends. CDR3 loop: CASRVSRQVRSYEQYF. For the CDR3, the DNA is TGTGCCAGCCGTGTTTCCAGACAGGTGAGATCCTACGAGCAGTACTTC.

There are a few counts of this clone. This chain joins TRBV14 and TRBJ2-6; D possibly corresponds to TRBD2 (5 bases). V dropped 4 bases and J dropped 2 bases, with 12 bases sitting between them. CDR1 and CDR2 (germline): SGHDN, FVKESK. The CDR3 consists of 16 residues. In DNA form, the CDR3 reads TGTGCCAGCAGCCCACCCGGGGTTCCTGGGGCCAACGTCCTGACTTTC. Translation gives CASSPPGVPGANVLTF.